This TCR beta chain was captured by sequencing in a study of regulatory T cells in long-lasting Graves disease. Points from the study as a whole: Between persistent patients, around 2,900 public clonotypes were shared, exceeding the 800 to 1,000 shared between new patients. Newly diagnosed patients had higher TCR diversity than persistent Graves' patients did.

As to this clonotype: The antigen is undetermined.

Germline V gene data show CDR1 as SGHRS and CDR2 as YFSETQ. Trimming removed 1 base from V and 0 bases from J, with 16 bases in between. This CDR3 comprises 17 residues. Libraries of TCR beta came from iRepertoire HTBI primers plus Arm-PCR of CDR3 regions. Each CDR3 protein gets one entry after TCRdb re-called the multiplex PCR reads with MiXCR. This table holds a few hundred thousand distinct CDR3 sequences, 23% found once. The time point: persistent/refractory GD, antithyroid drugs over 5 years with positive TRAb. The TCR library used RNA extracted from PBMCs. The TCR was taken from a female donor with Graves disease. V and J are TRBV5-1 and TRBJ1-1; no firm D call. Sequencing was performed on peripheral blood mononuclear cells (PBMCs), taken when the disease was refractory, from a patient treated with antithyroid drugs. The CDR3 nucleotides read TGCGCCAGCAGCTTGATTTCATTGAGGCCCATGAACACTGAAGCTTTCTTT. Translation: CASSLISLRPMNTEAFF.